The T cell receptor (beta chain) described here comes from a study of T cells in Graves' hyperthyroidism and ophthalmopathy. This clonotype was counted ten times or more. Its antigen remains unidentified. V lost 2 bases to trimming and J lost 6 bases, with 10 bases between them. Germline CDR1 is SQVTM and CDR2 is ANQGSEA. The CDR3 is 12 amino acids. Newly diagnosed patients aged 18 to 65 had hyperthyroidism of under 2 months' duration. It was uncontrolled infection, other autoimmune disease, pregnancy or lactation that excluded patients. Clinical symptoms, serum thyroxine and TRAb, thyroid ultrasound and orbital computed tomography were used for the diagnoses. Amplified regions were TCR beta CDR3 sequences from RNA transcripts. TCR CDR3 regions were first amplified by RT-PCR with HTBI primers. TCRdb recomputed calls from the multiplex PCR reads with MiXCR, one row per CDR3 protein. The sample carries around 200,000 distinct CDR3 sequences, more than 15% recorded once.

Regarding the study as a whole: Ophthalmopathy and stable hyperthyroidism were told apart by a 13 V-J model.

V is TRBV29-1 and J is TRBJ1-1, with a tentative D call TRBD1 (5 bases). This clonotype originated in a woman aged 45 to 65 with Graves' hyperthyroidism. Sequencing was performed on blood. CDR3 in amino acids: CSVESVGAEAFF. CDR3 DNA sequence: TGCAGCGTTGAAAGTGTGGGGGCTGAAGCTTTCTTT.